This T cell receptor beta chain was obtained from a study of blood T cell repertoires in COVID-19. Study information: COVID-19 samples from acute and convalescent phases originated in the United States, Italy and Spain. Sample material is recorded as cDNA or gDNA derived from T cells, B-cell-depleted T cells, or PBMCs.

CDR1 is LNHDA and CDR2 is SQIVND in the germline V gene (reference sequence). The CDR3 runs 14 residues. The ends were cut back, 5 bases at V and 8 bases at J, with 15 bases in the middle. As handled by the study authors: Quantification of nucleated cells was approximated via reference gene primer amplification. The assay was immunoSEQ multiplex PCR, and TCRdb's table has in-frame clones only and misses some. V and J calls and clone size are copied from that table; D and trimming were computed from the DNA. The table has some 94,000 clones, roughly 89% seen once; the top ten hold just under 2%. The chain has TRBV19 and TRBJ1-4; D is unresolved. The TCR originated in a man between 70 and 80 years old with active or convalescent COVID-19. Sequencing was performed on peripheral blood. The CDR3 sequence is CASSELHSTEKLFF. In nucleotides, the CDR3 is TGTGCCAGTAGTGAACTACATTCGACGGAAAAACTGTTTTTT.